This T cell receptor (beta chain) came from a study of brain T cells in children with intractable seizures (dated by TCRdb to the early 2020s). Background on the whole study: As a first screen for immune gene transcripts, resected brain tissue from approximately 49 pediatric epilepsy surgery cases was run on a NanoString immunology panel. Of the roughly 12 selected surgery cases, pre-surgery blood was also sequenced for eight, so four had brain tissue only.

Per the germline V gene (reference sequence), MNHEY is the CDR1 and SMNVEV is the CDR2. Cut back by 5 bases and 1 base, the V and J ends lie 11 bases apart. From the cysteine up to the phenylalanine, the CDR3 has a length of 14 residues. The entry retains the CDR3 DNA only, 42 bases that are in frame from base 1. Per the publication, the time point label means: resected brain tissue, or blood drawn just prior to surgery. Surgery cases with the highest brain T cell transcript signatures were selected for TCR beta chain sequencing of brain tissue and, where available, blood. Before surgery, patients had received at least one anti-epileptic drug. The TCR-sequenced patients were children whose drug-resistant epilepsy was caused by tuberous sclerosis complex, focal cortical dysplasia, Rasmussen encephalitis or hemimegalencephaly. The Monarch genomic DNA purification kit was used to extract bulk genomic DNA from unsorted brain tissue and whole blood.

The research as a whole found: Because sequencing depth differed between pre- and post-surgery blood, the absence of clones from the pre-surgery sample may reflect undersampling. The patients' HCMV serostatus was not known, and viral specificity was inferred solely from CDR3 sequence similarity.

Turning to this clone: Its antigen target is currently unknown. Within one base of it there is no much larger clone, and no base qualities were kept.

The immunoSEQ assay was applied to genomic DNA to generate the TCR beta chain sequences. From the authors' description of their analysis: Any CDR3 sequence that did not begin with the conserved framework cysteine at position 104 was removed by hand. To get clonality, the normalized Shannon's Diversity Index was subtracted from one, giving values from 0 (maximal diversity) to 1 (oligoclonal). Chi-squared comparison-of-proportions tests were used to check whether the frequency of the same CDR3 differed between samples, for example brain versus blood. Public clonotypes were found through immuneACCESS searches, while the VDJdb browser was used to judge similarity to known antiviral clonotypes. Entries here come from immuneACCESS through TCRdb and include only in-frame sequences with V and J called. Some clones fail to appear in such tables; in the studies checked, an unresolved V gene covers under half of the shortfall, and the cause of the remainder is unknown. D and trimming were read from the DNA, whereas the V and J calls and clone size are those reported in that table. The sample records fewer than 85,000 clones, about 93% of which are singletons. Approximately 1.5% of the sample goes to the ten largest clones.

The input for sequencing was peripheral blood, taken at surgery. The rearrangement joined TRBV27 to TRBJ1-1; there is no confident call for the D gene. This sequence was found in a boy under two years old with tuberous sclerosis and intractable seizures. The CDR3 region has the sequence CASSSPQSNTEAFF. The DNA sequence is as follows: TGTGCCAGCAGTAGCCCTCAGTCGAACACTGAAGCTTTCTTT.